A single sample is the source of the 16 T cell receptor beta chains below, sequenced in a study of blood T cell repertoires in COVID-19. TCRdb's table, derived via immunoSEQ multiplex PCR, lists solely in-frame clones and lacks some. The sample contains fewer than 90,000 clones, approximately 87% of which appear only once. The source material was peripheral blood. The source is a man older than 75 in a cohort sampled during active COVID-19.

The CDR3 here is CASTPGLAGGEQYV. For the CDR3, the DNA is TGTGCCAGTACCCCCGGACTAGCGGGGGGCGAGCAGTACGTC. The chain has TRBV19 and TRBJ2-7, with 14 bases fitting TRBD2. CDR3 length equals 14 residues. V gave up 7 bases and J gave up 6 bases; unmatched junction bases: 5. Germline V gene lookup returns CDR1 LNHDA and CDR2 SQIVND (reference sequence).

This rearrangement joins TRBV6-5 to TRBJ2-1; 7 nucleotides match TRBD1. Germline CDR1 and CDR2: MNHEY and SVGAGI. The CDR3 spans 11 residues. V shed 8 bases and J 6 bases; nucleotides not matched to a gene: 1. CDR3 amino acids: CASRDSNEQFF. CDR3 in DNA: TGTGCCAGCCGGGACAGCAATGAGCAGTTCTTC.

The chain employs TRBV24-1 and TRBJ2-5; 9 bases match TRBD1. V lost 4 bases and J lost 5; bases outside the gene matches: 7. Germline CDR1 is KGHDR and CDR2 is SFDVKD. The CDR3 covers 15 residues. CDR3 in amino acids: CATSESGQGIETQYF. CDR3 DNA sequence: TGTGCCACCAGTGAGTCAGGACAGGGGATTGAGACCCAGTACTTC.

The chain has TRBV6-2 or TRBV6-3 and TRBJ2-1, with a weak D call TRBD1 (6 bases). V shed 4 bases and J shed 11 bases, with 18 bases lying between them. The CDR3 covers 14 residues. Germline CDR1 MNHEY, CDR2 SVGEGT. The CDR3 sequence: CASSSSGAVRQQFF. DNA for the CDR3: TGTGCCAGCAGTTCGTCAGGGGCCGTGAGGCAGCAGTTCTTC.

The rearrangement uses TRBV7-2 and TRBJ2-5, with D unresolved. The CDR3 runs 14 residues. The germline V and J ends were trimmed by 2 bases and 1 base, with 8 bases remaining between them. Looked up from germline, CDR1 is SGHTA and CDR2 is FQGNSA. CDR3 sequence (DNA): TGTGCCAGCAGCTTACCGAGAGTCCAAGAGACCCAGTACTTC. It specifies CASSLPRVQETQYF.

The chain couples TRBV5-5 to TRBJ2-7, with a tentative D call TRBD1 (7 bases). V was clipped by 3 bases and J by 6 bases, with 19 bases between them. The CDR3 totals 15 residues. The germline V gene encodes CDR1 SGHKS and CDR2 YYEKEE (reference sequence). Here the CDR3 DNA reads TGTGCCAGCAGCTCACGACAGGGAGGCGAGGTCGAGCAGTACGTC. Protein: CASSSRQGGEVEQYV.

The CDR3 is CASRDRSYEQYF. CDR3 nucleotide sequence: TGTGCCAGCCGGGACAGGTCCTACGAGCAGTACTTC. The chain joins TRBV25-1 to TRBJ2-7; TRBD1 matches 8 bases. V lost 8 bases, J lost 1 base, and 1 base stayed unmatched. There are 12 residues in the CDR3. Germline CDR1 reads MGHDK; CDR2 reads SYGVNS.

CDR3: CASSSIQGFYGYTF. As DNA, the CDR3 is TGTGCCAGCAGCTCCATTCAGGGGTTCTATGGCTACACCTTC. This rearrangement joins TRBV11-2 to TRBJ1-2, with a possible D match to TRBD1 (6 bases). V was shortened by 4 bases and J by 4 bases, with 13 bases between the two germline ends. The CDR3 covers 14 residues. The germline CDR1 and CDR2 sequences are SGHAT and FQNNGV.

This chain uses TRBV18 with TRBJ2-2, with a weak D call TRBD1 (6 bases). This CDR3 has 15 residues. CDR1 is KGHSH, CDR2 LQKENI, per germline. Trimming cost V 2 bases and J 4 bases, with 11 bases left between them. The CDR3 here is CASSPGTGPTGELFF. DNA for the CDR3: TGTGCCAGCTCACCAGGAACAGGGCCCACCGGGGAGCTGTTTTTT.

The chain is built from TRBV10-1 and TRBJ2-7; 7 bases are shared with TRBD1. Germline assignment: CDR1 WNHNN and CDR2 SYGVQD (reference sequence). The CDR3 is 16 amino acids. After removal of 5 bases from V and 2 bases from J, the junction contained 12 bases not matched to a gene. CDR3 bases: TGCGCCAGCAGTCCAGCACAGGGGTGGATGACCTACGAGCAGTACTTC. Protein product: CASSPAQGWMTYEQYF.

The chain uses TRBV20-1 and TRBJ1-4; no definite D call. Trimming pared 3 bases from V and 1 base from J, leaving 21 bases between. This CDR3 region has 18 residues. Germline V gene data show CDR1 as DFQATT and CDR2 as SNEGSKA (reference sequence). The CDR3 bases are TGCAGTGCTAGTGGTCGGGATGTCAAACTTGGAACTAATGAAAAACTGTTTTTT. Its protein product is CSASGRDVKLGTNEKLFF.

V gene TRBV29-1 combines with J gene TRBJ1-4; the match to TRBD1 covers 7 bases. CDR3 size: 12 residues. Germline V gene sequence: CDR1 SQVTM, CDR2 ANQGSEA. The V and J ends lost 6 bases and 3 bases, in that order; junction bases with no gene match: 1. The CDR3: CSVGTANEKLFF. Here the CDR3 DNA reads TGCAGCGTGGGGACAGCTAATGAAAAACTGTTTTTT.

This clone has just a few counts. V gene TRBV6-2 or TRBV6-3 combines with J gene TRBJ1-2; 10 bases agree with TRBD1. Germline V gives CDR1 MNHEY, CDR2 SVGEGT. This CDR3 is built from 15 residues. The V gene end was trimmed by 2 bases and the J gene end by 6 bases; junction bases not matched to a gene: 6. The CDR3 sequence is CASSYHPTGGDGYTF. In DNA, the CDR3 is TGTGCCAGCAGTTACCACCCGACAGGGGGCGATGGCTACACCTTC.

The chain combines TRBV13 with TRBJ1-2, with 8 bases matching TRBD1. The CDR3 covers 16 residues. The V segment lost 6 bases and the J segment 0 bases; nucleotides outside the gene matches: 9. Germline CDR1 is PRHDT and CDR2 is FYEKMQ (reference sequence). Here the CDR3 reads CASRDLRGRPNYGYTF. CDR3 bases: TGTGCCAGCAGAGACCTCAGGGGGCGTCCTAACTATGGCTACACCTTC.

This clone occurred once. V usage is TRBV28 and J usage is TRBJ1-2, with TRBD1 identical over 9 bases. Unmatched junction bases numbered 17, after V lost 6 bases and J lost 0 bases. Germline loops: CDR1 MDHEN, CDR2 SYDVKM. CDR3 length: 19 residues. In nucleotides, the CDR3 is TGTGCCAGCAGGCTTGGAGGACAGGGGAGTTATACAGCTAACTATGGCTACACCTTC. This sequence encodes CASRLGGQGSYTANYGYTF.

The genes are TRBV2 and TRBJ2-2, with TRBD2 matching 9 bases. Per germline, CDR1 SNHLY and CDR2 FYNNEI. The CDR3 spans 16 residues. Trimming removed 2 bases from V and 3 bases from J; junction bases left unmatched: 4. The CDR3 spells CASSERSGGYTGELFF. The CDR3 DNA is TGTGCCAGCAGTGAACGTAGCGGGGGCTACACCGGGGAGCTGTTTTTT.